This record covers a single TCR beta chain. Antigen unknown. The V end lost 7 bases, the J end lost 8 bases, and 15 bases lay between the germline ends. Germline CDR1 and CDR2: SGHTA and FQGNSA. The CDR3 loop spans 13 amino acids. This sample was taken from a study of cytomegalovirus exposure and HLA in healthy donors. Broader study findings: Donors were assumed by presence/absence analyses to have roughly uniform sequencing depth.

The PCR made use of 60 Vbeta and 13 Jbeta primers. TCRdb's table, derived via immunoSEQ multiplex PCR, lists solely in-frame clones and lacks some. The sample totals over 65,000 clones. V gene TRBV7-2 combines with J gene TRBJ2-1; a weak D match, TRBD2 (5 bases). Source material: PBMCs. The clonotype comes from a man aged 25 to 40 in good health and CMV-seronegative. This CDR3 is CASTPPGGHEQFF. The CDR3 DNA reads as TGTGCCAGCACCCCCCCTGGAGGCCATGAGCAGTTCTTC.